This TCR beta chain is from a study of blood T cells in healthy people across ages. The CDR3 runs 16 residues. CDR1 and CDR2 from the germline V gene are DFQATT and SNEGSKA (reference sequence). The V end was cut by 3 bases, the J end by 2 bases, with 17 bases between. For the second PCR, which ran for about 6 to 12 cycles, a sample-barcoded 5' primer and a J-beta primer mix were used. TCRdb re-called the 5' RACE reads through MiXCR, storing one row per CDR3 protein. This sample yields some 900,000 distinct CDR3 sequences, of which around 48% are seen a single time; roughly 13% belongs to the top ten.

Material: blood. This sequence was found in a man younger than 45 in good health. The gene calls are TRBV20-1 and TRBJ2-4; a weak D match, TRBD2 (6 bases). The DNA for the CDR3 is TGCAGTGCTAGCTCCTGGAGGGTAGAAACCAAAAACATTCAGTACTTC. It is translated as CSASSWRVETKNIQYF.